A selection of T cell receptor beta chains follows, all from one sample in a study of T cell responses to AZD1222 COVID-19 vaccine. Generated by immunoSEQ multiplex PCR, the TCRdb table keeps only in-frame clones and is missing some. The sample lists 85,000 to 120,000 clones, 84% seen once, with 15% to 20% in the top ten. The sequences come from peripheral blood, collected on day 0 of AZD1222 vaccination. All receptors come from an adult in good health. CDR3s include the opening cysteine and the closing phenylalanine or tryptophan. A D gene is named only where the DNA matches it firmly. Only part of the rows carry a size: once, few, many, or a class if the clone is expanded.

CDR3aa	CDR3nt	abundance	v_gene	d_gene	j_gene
CASRLQGGNSPLHF	TGTGCCAGTAGATTACAGGGAGGTAATTCACCCCTCCACTTT	NA	TRBV19	NA	TRBJ1-6
CASRAQGLGTEAFF	TGTGCCAGTAGAGCCCAGGGTCTGGGCACTGAAGCTTTCTTT	NA	TRBV19	NA	TRBJ1-1
CASSPPFRQGDGYTF	TGTGCCAGCTCACCACCGTTTCGACAGGGTGACGGCTACACCTTC	NA	TRBV18	TRBD1	TRBJ1-2
CAWSVGSSNQPQHF	TGTGCCTGGAGTGTGGGTTCGAGCAATCAGCCCCAGCATTTT	NA	TRBV30	NA	TRBJ1-5
CASAVGNSGNTIYF	TGTGCCAGCGCTGTTGGGAACTCTGGAAACACCATATATTTT	few	TRBV6-5	NA	TRBJ1-3
CASSLAQNTEAFF	TGCGCCAGCAGCTTGGCACAGAACACTGAAGCTTTCTTT	NA	TRBV5-1	NA	TRBJ1-1
CASSQEGILNSPLHF	TGTGCCAGCAGCCAAGAGGGGATTTTGAATTCACCCCTCCACTTT	NA	TRBV3-1/TRBV3-2	NA	TRBJ1-6
CASSQFDRGNYGYTF	TGCGCCAGCAGCCAGTTTGACAGGGGAAACTATGGCTACACCTTC	once	TRBV4-1	TRBD1	TRBJ1-2
CASSPRGSEAFF	TGTGCCAGCAGCCCAAGGGGGAGTGAAGCTTTCTTT	few	TRBV7-2	NA	TRBJ1-1
CASSSAGALNTEAFF	TGTGCCAGCAGCTCCGCCGGGGCCTTGAACACTGAAGCTTTCTTT	few	TRBV5-4	NA	TRBJ1-1
CASSVGLGTGELFF	TGTGCCAGCAGCGTAGGCTTGGGCACCGGGGAGCTGTTTTTT	NA	TRBV9	NA	TRBJ2-2
CASSEVGETQYF	TGTGCCAGCAGTGAAGTCGGTGAGACCCAGTACTTC	NA	TRBV6-1	NA	TRBJ2-5
CASSEYRGTEQFF	TGTGCCAGCAGTGAATATCGGGGAACTGAGCAGTTCTTC	once	TRBV6-1	NA	TRBJ2-1
CASSIRQDGYTF	TGTGCCAGCAGTATACGACAGGACGGCTACACCTTC	NA	TRBV28	NA	TRBJ1-2